One and the same sample provided the 13 T cell receptor beta chains below, sequenced in a study of control samples from healthy donors and cancer patients. The repertoire was sequenced with immunoSEQ multiplex PCR; TCRdb's copy has only in-frame clones and lacks some. This sample has 150,000 or so clones, with roughly 93% found just once. The sequencing sample was made of blood. The receptors originated from a man between 18 and 35 years old in good health.

The chain uses TRBV6-5 and TRBJ2-5; tentative D call: TRBD1 (6 bases). CDR3 size: 13 residues. Per the germline V gene, CDR1 is MNHEY and CDR2 is SVGAGI. Trimming removed 8 bases from V and 2 bases from J, with 12 bases in between. In DNA form, the CDR3 reads TGTGCCAGCTACAGGGAACCACAAGAGACCCAGTACTTC. Translated, it gives CASYREPQETQYF.

The chain carries TRBV7-8 and TRBJ2-5; D possibly corresponds to TRBD1 (6 bases). Germline CDR1 and CDR2: SGHVS and FQNEAQ. Trimming took off 3 bases at V and 2 bases at J, with 10 bases between the two ends. The CDR3 totals 14 residues. The CDR3 loop reads CASSFGQRQETQYF. The CDR3 nucleotides are TGTGCCAGCAGCTTTGGACAGAGACAAGAGACCCAGTACTTC.

The chain links TRBV4-3 to TRBJ1-1; D perhaps matches TRBD1 (5 bases). Deletions cut 1 base from V and 1 base from J, with 10 bases between. This CDR3 comprises 15 residues. Per the germline V gene, CDR1 is LGHNA and CDR2 is YSLEER. The CDR3 sequence is CASSQGPGRNTEAFF. The CDR3 coding sequence is TGCGCCAGCAGCCAAGGTCCGGGACGGAACACTGAAGCTTTCTTT.

V and J are TRBV7-2 and TRBJ2-5; 10 bases align to TRBD2. Per the germline V gene, CDR1 is SGHTA and CDR2 is FQGNSA. V shed 2 bases, J shed 4 bases, and the junction held 7 bases outside the gene matches. This CDR3 region has 16 residues. The CDR3 DNA reads TGTGCCAGCAGCTTATGGGCTAGCGGGGGTACAGAGACCCAGTACTTC. As protein: CASSLWASGGTETQYF.

The chain recombines TRBV28 with TRBJ2-1, with TRBD2 identical over 11 bases. There are 13 residues in the CDR3. V gave up 10 bases and J gave up 6 bases; unmatched junction bases: 5. Germline loops: CDR1 MDHEN, CDR2 SYDVKM. The CDR3: CATRTSGGNEQFF. The DNA for the CDR3 is TGTGCCACCCGAACTAGCGGGGGCAATGAGCAGTTCTTC. Full variable domain (remainder filled in from reference TRBV28 and TRBJ2-1): DVKVTQSSRYLVKRTGEKVFLECVQDMDHENMFWYRQDPGLGLRLIYFSYDVKMKEKGDIPEGYSVSREKKERFSLILESASTNQTSMYLCATRTSGGNEQFFGPGTRLTVL.

V is TRBV5-5 and J is TRBJ2-7, with TRBD2 matching over 10 bases. With V trimmed by 4 bases and J by 3 bases, 7 bases remained unmatched. Looked up from germline, CDR1 is SGHKS and CDR2 is YYEKEE (reference sequence). This CDR3 is built from 15 residues. The chain's CDR3 is CASSVTSGAIYEQYF. The CDR3 DNA reads TGTGCCAGCAGCGTCACTAGCGGGGCTATCTACGAGCAGTACTTC.

V usage is TRBV2 and J usage is TRBJ1-6, with 7 bases lining up with TRBD1. The V gene's germline CDR1 is SNHLY and CDR2 FYNNEI. The length of the CDR3 is 15 residues. J gave up 6 bases and V 1 base, and 3 bases lay outside the gene matches. CDR3 region: CASSEGQGLNSPLHF. DNA of the CDR3: TGTGCCAGCAGTGAAGGACAGGGACTTAATTCACCCCTCCACTTT.

The V gene is TRBV28, the J gene TRBJ1-2; the match to TRBD1 covers 8 bases. Germline CDR1 MDHEN, CDR2 SYDVKM. CDR3 length equals 15 residues. With V trimmed by 2 bases and J by 10 bases, 12 bases remained unmatched. The CDR3 bases are TGTGCCAGCAGTTTAAGACGCGGACAGGGCGACGACTACACCTTC. This encodes CASSLRRGQGDDYTF.

In this sample, this clone turned up a few times. This chain connects TRBV5-4 to TRBJ1-2, with TRBD1 matching over 7 bases. Per the germline V gene, CDR1 is SGHNT and CDR2 is YYREEE (reference sequence). V shed 3 bases and J 4 bases; nucleotides not matched to a gene: 18. The CDR3 runs 18 residues. The CDR3 protein is CASSYYPDREINTYGYTF. CDR3 coding DNA: TGTGCCAGCAGCTACTACCCTGACAGGGAAATCAACACCTATGGCTACACCTTC.

The chain combines TRBV19 with TRBJ1-4, with a tentative D call TRBD1 (5 bases). CDR1 is LNHDA, CDR2 SQIVND, per germline (reference sequence). Trimming pared 8 bases from V and 4 bases from J, leaving 14 bases between. The CDR3 is 14 residues long. The CDR3 coding sequence is TGTGCCAGTTCCCTTAGGGGCCTTAATGAAAAACTGTTTTTT. Translated: CASSLRGLNEKLFF.

The chain recombines TRBV3-1 (or the pseudogene TRBV3-2) with TRBJ1-1, with D possibly TRBD1 on 5 matching bases. Trimming took 4 bases from V and 11 from J, leaving 14 bases between them. CDR3 size: 12 residues. CDR1 LGHDT and CDR2 YNNKEL come from the germline V gene (reference sequence). As DNA, the CDR3 is TGTGCCAGCAGCCCCCTGGGGACGAGGGCTTTCTTT. It yields the protein CASSPLGTRAFF.

The CDR3 nucleotides read TGTGCCAGCAGCCCCCCCGGGGTATATGGCTACACCTTC. Its protein product is CASSPPGVYGYTF. The genes are TRBV11-2 and TRBJ1-2, with D unclear. From germline, CDR1 is SGHAT and CDR2 FQNNGV. The CDR3 length is 13 residues. V was cut by 5 bases and J by 5 bases, with 12 bases left in between.

Only one count was recorded for this clone. V usage is TRBV27 and J usage is TRBJ1-4; D is unclear. This CDR3 is built from 15 residues. Trimming took 3 bases from V and 1 from J, leaving 9 bases between them. Per the germline V gene, CDR1 is MNHEY and CDR2 is SMNVEV (reference sequence). The CDR3 nucleotides read TGTGCCAGCAGTTTTGGGCCCGAAACTAATGAAAAACTGTTTTTT. Translated: CASSFGPETNEKLFF.